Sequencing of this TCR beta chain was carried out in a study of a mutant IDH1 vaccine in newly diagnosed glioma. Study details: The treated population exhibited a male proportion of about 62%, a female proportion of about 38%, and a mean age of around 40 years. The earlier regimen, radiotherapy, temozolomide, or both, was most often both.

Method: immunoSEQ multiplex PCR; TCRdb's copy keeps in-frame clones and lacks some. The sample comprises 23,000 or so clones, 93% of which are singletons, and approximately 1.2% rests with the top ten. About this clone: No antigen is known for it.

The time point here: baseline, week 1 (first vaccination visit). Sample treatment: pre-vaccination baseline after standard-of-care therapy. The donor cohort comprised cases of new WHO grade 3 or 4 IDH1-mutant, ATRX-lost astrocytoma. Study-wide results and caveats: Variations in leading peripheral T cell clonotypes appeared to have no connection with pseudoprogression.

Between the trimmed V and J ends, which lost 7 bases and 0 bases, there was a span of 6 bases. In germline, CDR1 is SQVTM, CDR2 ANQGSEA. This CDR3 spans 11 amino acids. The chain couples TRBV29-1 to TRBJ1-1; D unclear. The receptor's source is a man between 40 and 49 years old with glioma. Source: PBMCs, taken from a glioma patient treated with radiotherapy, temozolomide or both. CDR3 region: CSGWMNTEAFF. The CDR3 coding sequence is TGCAGCGGTTGGATGAACACTGAAGCTTTCTTT.